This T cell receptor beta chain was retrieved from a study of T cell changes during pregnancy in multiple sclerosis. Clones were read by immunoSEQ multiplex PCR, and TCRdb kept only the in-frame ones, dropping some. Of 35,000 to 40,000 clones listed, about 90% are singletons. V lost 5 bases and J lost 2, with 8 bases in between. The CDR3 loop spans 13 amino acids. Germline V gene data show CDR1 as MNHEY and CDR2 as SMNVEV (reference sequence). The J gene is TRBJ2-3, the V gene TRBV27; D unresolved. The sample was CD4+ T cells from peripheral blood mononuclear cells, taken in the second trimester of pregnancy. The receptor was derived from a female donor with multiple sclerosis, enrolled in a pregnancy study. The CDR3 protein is CASSPVPTDTQYF. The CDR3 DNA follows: TGTGCCAGCAGTCCGGTGCCCACAGATACGCAGTATTTT.